The rows below give T cell receptor beta chains drawn from one sample of a study of blood T cell repertoires in COVID-19. Profiled with immunoSEQ multiplex PCR; TCRdb holds only in-frame clones, not every one. Of 250,000 or so clones listed, about 86% are singletons. The sample taken for sequencing was peripheral blood. These receptors originate from a man aged 60 to 69 with acute or convalescent COVID-19. The CDR3 runs from the conserved cysteine through the conserved F or W. Fields, in order: D gene, J gene, clone size, V gene, CDR3 protein, CDR3 DNA. The D gene is left open where the match is weak. Clone size appears in some rows only: once, few, many, or a class for an expanded clone.

-,TRBJ2-1,-,TRBV9,CASSVENRDNEQFF,TGTGCCAGCAGCGTAGAGAACAGGGACAATGAGCAGTTCTTC
TRBD1,TRBJ1-2,-,TRBV9,CASSVEDRGVYGYTF,TGTGCCAGCAGCGTAGAGGACAGGGGTGTCTATGGCTACACCTTC
-,TRBJ1-5,-,TRBV2,CASSEEGRESQPQHF,TGTGCCAGCAGTGAAGAGGGGAGGGAGAGTCAGCCCCAGCATTTT
TRBD2,TRBJ2-4,-,TRBV3-1/TRBV3-2,CASSQTFARGSEGKNIQYF,TGTGCCAGCAGCCAAACTTTCGCGCGGGGGAGCGAAGGCAAAAACATTCAGTACTTC
-,TRBJ1-6,-,TRBV3-1/TRBV3-2,CASSQRDFNSPLHF,TGTGCCAGCAGCCAACGGGATTTCAATTCACCCCTCCACTTT
-,TRBJ2-7,-,TRBV4-3,CASSQEKYFYEQYF,TGCGCCAGCAGCCAAGAGAAGTACTTCTACGAGCAGTACTTC
TRBD1,TRBJ2-2,-,TRBV24-1,CATGQGARSGNTGELFF,TGTGCCACTGGACAGGGGGCGCGAAGCGGGAACACCGGGGAGCTGTTTTTT
-,TRBJ1-3,-,TRBV5-1,CASSLEDPGNTIYF,TGCGCCAGCAGCTTAGAGGATCCTGGAAACACCATATATTTT
-,TRBJ2-7,-,TRBV24-1,CATSQGRGEQYF,TGTGCCACCAGCCAGGGGCGCGGCGAGCAGTACTTC
-,TRBJ2-2,-,TRBV15,CATSRAYFSGRAGELFF,TGTGCCACCAGCAGAGCATATTTTTCTGGGCGGGCCGGGGAGCTGTTTTTT
-,TRBJ1-6,-,TRBV28,CASSLRITPLHF,TGTGCCAGCAGTTTACGTATAACACCCCTCCACTTT
-,TRBJ1-3,-,TRBV30,CAYRPAGNTIYF,TGTGCCTATCGCCCAGCTGGAAACACCATATATTTT
-,TRBJ2-2,-,TRBV21-1,CASSRGGGELFF,TGTGCCAGCAGCAGGGGCGGCGGGGAGCTGTTTTTT
TRBD1,TRBJ2-4,-,TRBV3-1/TRBV3-2,CASSQNQGVQGNIQYF,TGTGCCAGCAGCCAGAATCAGGGGGTACAGGGAAACATTCAGTACTTC
TRBD2,TRBJ2-2,-,TRBV5-8,CASSGLAGVITGELFF,TGTGCCAGCAGCGGGCTAGCGGGAGTTATCACCGGGGAGCTGTTTTTT
TRBD1,TRBJ1-2,-,TRBV7-2,CASSLETGGPTGYTF,TGTGCCAGCAGCTTAGAGACAGGGGGCCCGACAGGCTACACCTTC
-,TRBJ2-7,-,TRBV7-2,CASSLHDSYEQYF,TGTGCCAGCAGCTTACATGACAGCTACGAGCAGTACTTC
-,TRBJ1-1,once,TRBV11-3,CASSLFGTQNTEAFF,TGTGCCAGCAGCTTATTCGGGACTCAGAACACTGAAGCTTTCTTT
TRBD1,TRBJ1-2,-,TRBV3-1/TRBV3-2,CASSRDSSEPLNYGYTF,TGTGCCAGCAGTCGGGACAGTTCCGAGCCCCTTAACTATGGCTACACCTTC
-,TRBJ1-6,-,TRBV27,CASSLYRENSPLHF,TGTGCCAGCAGTTTATACAGGGAAAATTCACCCCTCCACTTT
-,TRBJ1-5,-,TRBV6-2/TRBV6-3,CASSDRHQPQHF,TGTGCCAGCAGTGACAGGCATCAGCCCCAGCATTTT
-,TRBJ2-7,-,TRBV6-6,CASSPRAGSYEQYF,TGTGCCAGCAGTCCACGGGCGGGGTCCTACGAGCAGTACTTC
-,TRBJ1-6,-,TRBV4-3,CASSQELGRVDSPLHF,TGCGCCAGCAGCCAAGAATTGGGCAGGGTCGATTCACCCCTCCACTTT
-,TRBJ2-7,-,TRBV29-1,CSVLPSGGYEQYF,TGCAGCGTTCTTCCCTCAGGGGGGTACGAGCAGTACTTC
-,TRBJ2-5,-,TRBV15,CATSRDLGVQETQYF,TGTGCCACCAGCAGAGATCTGGGAGTACAAGAGACCCAGTACTTC
TRBD2,TRBJ2-7,-,TRBV6-5,CASSHHSSGRVEQYF,TGTGCCAGCAGTCACCATTCTAGCGGGAGGGTCGAGCAGTACTTC
TRBD1,TRBJ1-2,-,TRBV7-2,CASSLTGHYGYTF,TGTGCCAGCAGCTTGACAGGGCACTATGGCTACACCTTC
-,TRBJ1-1,once,TRBV6-1,CASSESGRATEAFF,TGTGCCAGCAGTGAATCGGGCAGGGCCACTGAAGCTTTCTTT
-,TRBJ2-1,-,TRBV3-1/TRBV3-2,CASSNDNTYNEQFF,TGTGCCAGCAGCAACGACAACACCTACAATGAGCAGTTCTTC
-,TRBJ2-1,-,TRBV7-9,CASSPQGGRAMDEQFF,TGTGCCAGCAGCCCTCAAGGGGGGAGGGCCATGGATGAGCAGTTCTTC
TRBD2,TRBJ2-7,-,TRBV29-1,CSVVVTSGEQYF,TGCAGCGTTGTAGTTACTAGCGGCGAGCAGTACTTC
-,TRBJ2-3,-,TRBV7-2,CASSYTGHSTDTQYF,TGTGCCAGCAGTTATACGGGTCACAGCACAGATACGCAGTATTTT
-,TRBJ2-1,-,TRBV30,CAWRTSHYNEQFF,TGTGCCTGGAGGACTAGTCACTACAATGAGCAGTTCTTC
-,TRBJ2-2,-,TRBV15,CATSRDQGDKAGELFF,TGTGCCACCAGCAGAGATCAGGGTGATAAGGCCGGGGAGCTGTTTTTT
TRBD1,TRBJ1-3,-,TRBV30,CAWSSRDRDLLGNTIYF,TGTGCCTGGAGTTCCCGGGACAGGGATTTGCTCGGAAACACCATATATTTT
-,TRBJ2-3,-,TRBV6-5,CASKETDTQYF,TGTGCCAGCAAAGAGACAGATACGCAGTATTTT
TRBD2,TRBJ2-2,-,TRBV5-4,CASSPGGLAGVGELFF,TGTGCCAGCAGCCCCGGGGGACTAGCTGGTGTCGGGGAGCTGTTTTTT